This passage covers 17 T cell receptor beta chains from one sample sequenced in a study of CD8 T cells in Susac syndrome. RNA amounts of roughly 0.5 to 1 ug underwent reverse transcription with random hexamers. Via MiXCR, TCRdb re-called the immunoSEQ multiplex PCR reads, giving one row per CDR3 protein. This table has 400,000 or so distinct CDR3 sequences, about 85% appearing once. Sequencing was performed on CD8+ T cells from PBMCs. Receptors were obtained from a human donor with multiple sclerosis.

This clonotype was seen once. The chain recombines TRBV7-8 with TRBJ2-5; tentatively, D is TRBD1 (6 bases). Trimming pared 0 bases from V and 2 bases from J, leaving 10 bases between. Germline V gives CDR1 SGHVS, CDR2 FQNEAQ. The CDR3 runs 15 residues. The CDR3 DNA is TGTGCCAGCAGCTTAGCGGAGGACAGTCAAGAGACCCAGTACTTC. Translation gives CASSLAEDSQETQYF.

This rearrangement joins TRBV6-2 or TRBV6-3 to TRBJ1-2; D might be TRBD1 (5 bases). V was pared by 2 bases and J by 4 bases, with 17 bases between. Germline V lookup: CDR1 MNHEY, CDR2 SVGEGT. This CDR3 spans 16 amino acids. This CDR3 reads CASSYADQAGRYGYTF. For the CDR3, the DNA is TGTGCCAGCAGTTACGCGGATCAGGCGGGACGCTATGGCTACACCTTC.

The CDR3 protein is CASSLEASGSTGELFF. In nucleotides, the CDR3 is TGTGCCAGCAGCTTGGAAGCTAGCGGCTCCACCGGGGAGCTGTTTTTT. The rearrangement joins TRBV7-2 to TRBJ2-2; 7 bases are a match to TRBD2. V shed 3 bases and J 4 bases; nucleotides not matched to a gene: 8. CDR3 length equals 16 residues. The germline CDR1 and CDR2 sequences are SGHTA and FQGNSA.

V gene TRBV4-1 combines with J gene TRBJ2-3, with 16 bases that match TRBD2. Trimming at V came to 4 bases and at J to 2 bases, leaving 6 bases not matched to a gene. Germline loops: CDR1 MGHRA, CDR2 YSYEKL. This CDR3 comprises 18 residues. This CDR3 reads CASSLIGTSGGVTDTQYF. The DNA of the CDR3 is TGCGCCAGCAGCCTTATAGGGACTAGCGGGGGGGTCACAGATACGCAGTATTTT.

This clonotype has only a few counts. The CDR3: CASSPGGGYNEQFF. The CDR3 coding sequence is TGTGCCAGCAGTCCCGGGGGGGGGTACAATGAGCAGTTCTTC. The V and J genes are TRBV6-5 and TRBJ2-1, with 8 bases fitting TRBD2. The germline V gene encodes CDR1 MNHEY and CDR2 SVGAGI. This CDR3 has 14 residues. The J segment lost 4 bases and the V segment lost 5 bases, leaving 4 bases of the junction unmatched.

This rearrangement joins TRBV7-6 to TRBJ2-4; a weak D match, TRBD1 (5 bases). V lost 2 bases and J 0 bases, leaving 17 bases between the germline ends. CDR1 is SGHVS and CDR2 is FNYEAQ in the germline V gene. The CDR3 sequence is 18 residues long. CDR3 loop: CASSLIPTADIAKNIQYF. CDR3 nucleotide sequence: TGTGCCAGCAGCTTAATCCCGACGGCGGACATAGCCAAAAACATTCAGTACTTC.

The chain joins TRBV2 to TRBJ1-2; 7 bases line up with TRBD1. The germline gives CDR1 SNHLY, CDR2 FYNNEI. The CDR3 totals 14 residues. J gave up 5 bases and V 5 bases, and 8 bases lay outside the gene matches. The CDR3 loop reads CASSTGDSPYGYTF. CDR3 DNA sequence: TGTGCCAGCAGTACCGGGGACAGCCCATATGGCTACACCTTC.

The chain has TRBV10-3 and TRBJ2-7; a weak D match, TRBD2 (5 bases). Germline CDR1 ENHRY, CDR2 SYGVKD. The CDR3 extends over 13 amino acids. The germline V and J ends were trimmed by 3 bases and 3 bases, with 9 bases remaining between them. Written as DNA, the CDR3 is TGTGCCATCAGTGACCCCCGGGACTACGAGCAGTACTTC. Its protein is CAISDPRDYEQYF.

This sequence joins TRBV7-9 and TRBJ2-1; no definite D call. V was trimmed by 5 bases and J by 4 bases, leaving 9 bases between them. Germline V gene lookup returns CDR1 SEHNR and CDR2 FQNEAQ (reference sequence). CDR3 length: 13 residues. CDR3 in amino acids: CASSPQNYNEQFF. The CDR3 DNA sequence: TGTGCCAGCAGCCCACAGAATTACAATGAGCAGTTCTTC.

CDR3 DNA: TGTGCCAGCAGCGTGAGCCGGTGGCCGGGCTATGGCTACACCTTC. Translated: CASSVSRWPGYGYTF. The chain uses TRBV5-5 and TRBJ1-2; D gene uncertain. V was pared by 4 bases and J by 4 bases, with 17 bases between. Per germline, CDR1 SGHKS and CDR2 YYEKEE (reference sequence). The CDR3 covers 15 residues.

The CDR3 here is CASSYLLAGVDGELFF. DNA of the CDR3: TGTGCCAGCAGTTACTTGCTAGCGGGAGTCGACGGGGAGCTGTTTTTT. The chain couples TRBV6-6 to TRBJ2-2; the match to TRBD2 covers 10 bases. The CDR3 runs to 16 residues. Germline CDR1 is MNHNY and CDR2 is SVGAGI (reference sequence). The trim removed 1 base at V and 7 bases at J, leaving 6 bases unmatched.

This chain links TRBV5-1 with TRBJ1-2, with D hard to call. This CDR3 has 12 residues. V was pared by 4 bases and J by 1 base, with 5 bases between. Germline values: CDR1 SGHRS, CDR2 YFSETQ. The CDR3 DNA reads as TGCGCCAGCAGCATAGATAACTATGGCTACACCTTC. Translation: CASSIDNYGYTF.

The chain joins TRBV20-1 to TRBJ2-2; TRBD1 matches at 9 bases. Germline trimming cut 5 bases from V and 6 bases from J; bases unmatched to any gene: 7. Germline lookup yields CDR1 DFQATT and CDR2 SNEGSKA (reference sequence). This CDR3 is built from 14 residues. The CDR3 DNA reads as TGCAGTGCTTATGACAGGGGGATCGCCGGGGAGCTGTTTTTT. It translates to CSAYDRGIAGELFF.

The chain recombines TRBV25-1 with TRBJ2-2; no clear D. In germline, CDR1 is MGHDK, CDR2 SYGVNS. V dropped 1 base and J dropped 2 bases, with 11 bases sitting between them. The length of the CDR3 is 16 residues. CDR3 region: CASSEWASSNTGELFF. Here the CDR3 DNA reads TGTGCCAGCAGTGAATGGGCCAGTTCCAACACCGGGGAGCTGTTTTTT.

CDR3 DNA sequence: TGTGCCAGCAGTGAATATATGGGACAGGGTGAAGCTTTCTTT. This gives the protein CASSEYMGQGEAFF. The chain links TRBV25-1 to TRBJ1-1, with 9 bases matching TRBD1. Germline V lookup: CDR1 MGHDK, CDR2 SYGVNS. This CDR3 has 14 residues. Trimming removed 0 bases from V and 7 bases from J; junction bases left unmatched: 3. The full variable domain, its missing parts supplied by reference TRBV25-1 and TRBJ1-1, is EADIYQTPRYLVIGTGKKITLECSQTMGHDKMYWYQQDPGMELHLIHYSYGVNSTEKGDLSSESTVSRIRTEHFPLTLESARPSHTSQYLCASSEYMGQGEAFFGQGTRLTVV.

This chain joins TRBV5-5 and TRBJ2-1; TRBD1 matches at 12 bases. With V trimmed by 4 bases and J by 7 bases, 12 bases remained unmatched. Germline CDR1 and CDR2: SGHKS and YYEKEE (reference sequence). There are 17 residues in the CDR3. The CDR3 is CASSPPPGTGGFNEQFF. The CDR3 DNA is TGTGCCAGCAGCCCGCCCCCCGGGACAGGGGGCTTTAATGAGCAGTTCTTC. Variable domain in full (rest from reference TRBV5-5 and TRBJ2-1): DAGVTQSPTHLIKTRGQQVTLRCSPISGHKSVSWYQQVLGQGPQFIFQYYEKEERGRGNFPDRFSARQFPNYSSELNVNALLLGDSALYLCASSPPPGTGGFNEQFFGPGTRLTVL.

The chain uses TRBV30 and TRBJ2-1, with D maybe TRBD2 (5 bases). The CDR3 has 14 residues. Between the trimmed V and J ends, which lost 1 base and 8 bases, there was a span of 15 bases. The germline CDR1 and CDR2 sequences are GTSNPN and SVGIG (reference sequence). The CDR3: CAWSGPWGAHEQFF. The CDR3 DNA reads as TGTGCCTGGAGTGGCCCTTGGGGAGCACATGAGCAGTTCTTC.